The following is a T cell receptor (beta chain) sequence with its context. Its antigen is currently unknown. The data were obtained in a study of T-cell reconstitution after alpha-beta-depleted transplantation in children. Study-wide points: High day-60 TCRbeta diversity in some patients came from surviving recipient T cells and thymic progenitors. It was newly produced T cells that mostly accounted for T-cell counts and diversity one year after transplant.

Preparing the TCRbeta library involved the use of unique molecular identifiers. TCRdb re-called the PCR reads with MiXCR, one entry per CDR3 protein. The sample has about 420,000 distinct CDR3 sequences, roughly 16% seen once; the top ten hold around 28%. V shed 0 bases and J shed 2 bases, with 14 bases lying between them. Per the germline V gene, CDR1 is MNHEY and CDR2 is SVGAGI. The CDR3 consists of 16 residues. This sequence was found in a boy younger than two who had a stem cell transplant for Wiskott-Aldrich syndrome, so the T cells may come from the graft donor. The sequences come from PBMCs, mostly from graft donor cells, collected 360 days after TCRalphabeta/CD19-depleted stem cell transplant. The V call is TRBV6-5, the J call TRBJ2-7, with D perhaps assigned TRBD1 or TRBD2 (5 bases each). CDR3 coding DNA: TGTGCCAGCAGTTACTCGTATTTTGGGACCACCTACGAGCAGTACTTC. This translates into CASSYSYFGTTYEQYF.